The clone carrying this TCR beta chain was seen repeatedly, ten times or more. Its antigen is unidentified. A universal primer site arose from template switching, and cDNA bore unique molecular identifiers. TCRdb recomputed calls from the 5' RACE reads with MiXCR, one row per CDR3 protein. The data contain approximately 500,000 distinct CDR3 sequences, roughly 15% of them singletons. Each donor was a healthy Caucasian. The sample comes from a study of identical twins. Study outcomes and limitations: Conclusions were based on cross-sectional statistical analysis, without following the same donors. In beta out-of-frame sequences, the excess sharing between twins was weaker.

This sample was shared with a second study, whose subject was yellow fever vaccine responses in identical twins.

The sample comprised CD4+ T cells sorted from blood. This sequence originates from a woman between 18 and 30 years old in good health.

The CDR3, as DNA: TGTGCCATCAGTGAGTCAATAAAATCTCACAATGAGCAGTTCTTC. Its translation: CAISESIKSHNEQFF. The rearrangement uses TRBV10-3 and TRBJ2-1; D is undetermined. The CDR3 totals 15 residues. Trimming pared 0 bases from V and 5 bases from J, leaving 11 bases between. The germline V gene encodes CDR1 ENHRY and CDR2 SYGVKD.